The 26 T cell receptor beta chains below come from one sample, sequenced in a study of T cell changes during pregnancy in multiple sclerosis (dated by TCRdb to between 2018 and 2021). Preparation of the library involved the immunoSEQ multiplex PCR assay. Not all clones reach the TCRdb copy of this immuneACCESS table, which keeps in-frame sequences only. Checked studies attribute under half of the gap to unresolved V genes and leave the rest unexplained. For this sample the table gives more than 65,000 clones, of which under 90% were detected only once. The leading ten clones occupy 8% to 10% of the sample. The sample here was peripheral blood, taken after pregnancy. The source is a female donor in good health, enrolled as a control in a pregnancy study.

The genes are TRBV2 and TRBJ1-5; unclear D gene. Deletions cut 9 bases from V and 4 bases from J, with 10 bases between. Looked up from germline, CDR1 is SNHLY and CDR2 is FYNNEI. The length of the CDR3 is 12 residues. The chain's CDR3 is CASRTGNQPQHF. CDR3 coding DNA: TGTGCCAGTCGGACGGGGAATCAGCCCCAGCATTTT.

This rearrangement joins TRBV4-2 to TRBJ2-1; TRBD2 might be the D (6 bases). This CDR3 has 15 residues. V lost 0 bases and J 9 bases, leaving 15 bases between the germline ends. The germline gives CDR1 LGHNA, CDR2 YNFKEQ. CDR3 coding DNA: TGTGCCAGCAGCCAAGATGGGGGGTACGAGGGTGAGCAGTTCTTC. This encodes CASSQDGGYEGEQFF.

This chain joins TRBV6-1 and TRBJ1-1; 8 bases match TRBD1. Looked up from germline, CDR1 is MNHNS and CDR2 is SASEGT. This CDR3 has 13 amino acids. With V trimmed by 1 base and J by 9 bases, 4 bases remained unmatched. CDR3 loop: CASSEGTGLKAFF. In DNA, the CDR3 is TGTGCCAGCAGTGAAGGGACAGGGTTAAAAGCTTTCTTT.

The gene calls are TRBV11-3 and TRBJ1-1; D remains unclear. This CDR3 has 13 residues. Germline V gene data show CDR1 as SGHNT and CDR2 as YENEEA. V lost 1 base to trimming and J lost 4 bases, with 7 bases between them. The CDR3 protein is CASSLVEGTEAFF. The CDR3 coding sequence is TGTGCCAGCAGCTTAGTTGAGGGCACTGAAGCTTTCTTT.

V gene TRBV6-6 combines with J gene TRBJ1-5, with TRBD1 identical over 11 bases. Trimming at V came to 8 bases and at J to 10 bases, leaving 10 bases not matched to a gene. The CDR3 totals 14 residues. Germline V gene lookup returns CDR1 MNHNY and CDR2 SVGAGI (reference sequence). CDR3 DNA sequence: TGTGCCAGCCGACTGGGACAGGGGGGAAAACCCCAGCATTTT. Translating gives CASRLGQGGKPQHF.

The J gene is TRBJ1-1, the V gene TRBV4-3, with a possible D match to TRBD1 (5 bases). This CDR3 is 15 amino acids long. Germline V lookup: CDR1 LGHNA, CDR2 YSLEER. V gave up 5 bases and J gave up 2 bases, with 15 bases separating them. The CDR3 spells CASSSTWGGNTEAFF. DNA for the CDR3: TGCGCCAGCAGCTCCACCTGGGGGGGAAACACTGAAGCTTTCTTT.

The V call is TRBV30, the J call TRBJ2-3; TRBD1 is a possible D gene (6 bases). There are 11 residues in the CDR3. Trimming removed 0 bases from V and 8 bases from J, with 6 bases in between. CDR1 is GTSNPN and CDR2 is SVGIG in the germline V gene (reference sequence). The chain's CDR3 is CAWSVQGTQYF. Written as DNA, the CDR3 is TGTGCCTGGAGTGTACAGGGTACGCAGTATTTT.

This clone was counted a single time. This chain links TRBV19 with TRBJ1-2; D not certain. The CDR3 consists of 13 residues. CDR1 and CDR2 (germline): LNHDA, SQIVND (reference sequence). Trimming shortened V by 5 bases and J by 8 bases, and 15 bases separated the two germline ends. CDR3 DNA sequence: TGTGCCAGTAGTTTCCCAGGAGGACGGGGCTACACCTTC. This codes for CASSFPGGRGYTF. Combining the CDR3 with reference TRBV19 and TRBJ1-2 gives the whole variable domain DGGITQSPKYLFRKEGQNVTLSCEQNLNHDAMYWYRQDPGQGLRLIYYSQIVNDFQKGDIAEGYSVSREKKESFPLTVTSAQKNPTAFYLCASSFPGGRGYTFGSGTRLTVV.

This clone showed up just once. V gene TRBV9 combines with J gene TRBJ2-3; D might be TRBD2 (5 bases). V was cut by 4 bases and J by 2 bases, with 23 bases left in between. Germline-derived CDR1 and CDR2 are SGDLS and YYNGEE. CDR3 length equals 18 residues. CDR3 sequence (DNA): TGTGCCAGCAGCTCTCGACTATCACGGGAAGGGCTCACAGATACGCAGTATTTT. Amino acid sequence: CASSSRLSREGLTDTQYF.

CDR3 loop: CASSVESRAYEKETQYF. The CDR3 region has the DNA TGTGCCAGCAGCGTAGAGTCCAGGGCCTATGAAAAAGAGACCCAGTACTTC. V gene TRBV9 combines with J gene TRBJ2-5, with TRBD1 as a possible D gene (5 bases). The CDR3 has 17 residues. In germline, CDR1 is SGDLS, CDR2 YYNGEE. With 0 bases removed from V and 3 bases from J, the gap between germline ends came to 18 bases.

V usage is TRBV5-6 and J usage is TRBJ1-2, with a tentative D call TRBD1 (6 bases). Germline CDR1 and CDR2: SGHDT and YYEEEE. The CDR3 has 13 residues. Trimming stripped 1 base from V and 8 bases from J, with 12 bases between. The CDR3 here is CASSLQPGGGYTF. CDR3 bases: TGTGCCAGCAGCTTGCAACCGGGGGGCGGCTACACCTTC.

The chain uses TRBV25-1 and TRBJ2-7; possibly TRBD1 for D (6 bases). This CDR3 contains 14 residues. Germline assignment: CDR1 MGHDK and CDR2 SYGVNS. V dropped 7 bases and J dropped 0 bases, with 13 bases sitting between them. CDR3 nucleotides: TGTGCCAGCAAGAAAGGGGACAACTCCTACGAGCAGTACTTC. Protein: CASKKGDNSYEQYF.

J is TRBJ2-7 and V is TRBV5-1, with 10 bases fitting TRBD1. Germline V lookup: CDR1 SGHRS, CDR2 YFSETQ. With 5 bases clipped from V and 5 bases from J, the junction kept 7 bases outside the gene matches. The CDR3 covers 14 residues. The CDR3 region is CASSPGQGVDEQYF. The CDR3 DNA reads as TGCGCCAGCAGTCCCGGACAGGGGGTCGACGAGCAGTACTTC.

The chain joins TRBV23-1 to TRBJ2-2; weak D call: TRBD2 (5 bases). TRBV23-1 is flagged as an ORF with uncertain function. Trimming took off 7 bases at V and 5 bases at J, with 17 bases between the two ends. The CDR3 is 15 residues long. CDR3 in amino acids: CASTRGEGSTGELFF. Written as DNA, the CDR3 is TGCGCCAGCACCCGAGGAGAGGGCTCGACCGGGGAGCTGTTTTTT.

The chain uses TRBV9 and TRBJ2-7, with 10 bases fitting TRBD2. This CDR3 contains 15 residues. CDR1 SGDLS and CDR2 YYNGEE come from the germline V gene. The V segment lost 2 bases and the J segment 2 bases; nucleotides outside the gene matches: 4. CDR3 amino acids: CASSVGLATTYEQYF. The CDR3 coding sequence is TGTGCCAGCAGCGTGGGACTAGCGACGACCTACGAGCAGTACTTC.

The rearrangement links TRBV27 to TRBJ1-1, with D possibly being TRBD1 (6 bases). The CDR3 spans 13 residues. V was shortened by 4 bases and J by 7 bases, with 13 bases between the two germline ends. Germline CDR1 reads MNHEY; CDR2 reads SMNVEV (reference sequence). The DNA for the CDR3 is TGTGCCAGCAGTTCCCTGGGGGCCTATGAAGCTTTCTTT. Its protein product is CASSSLGAYEAFF.

The chain recombines TRBV13 with TRBJ1-1, with 8 positions matching TRBD1. V was pared by 4 bases and J by 4 bases, with 5 bases of the junction left unmatched. The germline V gene has CDR1 PRHDT and CDR2 FYEKMQ (reference sequence). The CDR3 runs to 14 residues. CDR3 sequence reads: CASSSPDRGTEAFF. In nucleotides, the CDR3 is TGTGCCAGCAGCTCGCCCGACAGGGGCACTGAAGCTTTCTTT. Supplemented by reference TRBV13 and TRBJ1-1, the full variable domain reads AAGVIQSPRHLIKEKRETATLKCYPIPRHDTVYWYQQGPGQDPQFLISFYEKMQSDKGSIPDRFSAQQFSDYHSELNMSSLELGDSALYFCASSSPDRGTEAFFGQGTRLTVV.

A single count supports this clone. V gene TRBV19 combines with J gene TRBJ1-5; a possible D gene is TRBD1 (6 bases). Germline CDR1 reads LNHDA; CDR2 reads SQIVND (reference sequence). Trimming took 5 bases from V and 0 from J, leaving 14 bases between them. The CDR3 sequence is 16 residues long. DNA of the CDR3: TGTGCCAGTAGTCCGCGGCAGGGGAATAGCAATCAGCCCCAGCATTTT. The encoded protein is CASSPRQGNSNQPQHF.

The chain joins TRBV27 to TRBJ1-2; 7 bases map to TRBD1. The CDR3 runs 18 residues. V was clipped by 5 bases and J by 0 bases; unmatched bases: 15. Germline V CDR1 and CDR2: MNHEY, SMNVEV (reference sequence). CDR3 bases: TGTGCCAGCAGTACCCTGACAGGGATCGCCCTAGCTAACTATGGCTACACCTTC. It is translated as CASSTLTGIALANYGYTF.

V is TRBV19 and J is TRBJ2-5; TRBD2 matches at 10 bases. V shed 3 bases, J shed 2 bases, and the junction held 3 bases outside the gene matches. Germline CDR1 reads LNHDA; CDR2 reads SQIVND (reference sequence). CDR3 length equals 15 residues. The CDR3, as DNA: TGTGCCAGTAGTATTGGACTAGCGGTACAAGAGACCCAGTACTTC. This translates into CASSIGLAVQETQYF.

The rearrangement links TRBV6-1 to TRBJ1-5, with 8 positions matching TRBD1. The CDR3 has 15 residues. V gave up 5 bases and J gave up 5 bases; unmatched junction bases: 8. The germline V gene has CDR1 MNHNS and CDR2 SASEGT. The CDR3 DNA sequence: TGTGCCAGCAGTAGGGGACAGGCATCTTATCAGCCCCAGCATTTT. It encodes CASSRGQASYQPQHF.

V and J are TRBV29-1 and TRBJ2-3; 11 nucleotides agree with TRBD2. The CDR3 is 16 residues long. V dropped 4 bases and J dropped 4; count of bases not matched to a gene: 10. Germline CDR1 and CDR2: SQVTM and ANQGSEA. The chain's CDR3 is CSVGGSGGAIPDTQYF. DNA for the CDR3: TGCAGCGTTGGGGGTAGCGGGGGGGCCATCCCAGATACGCAGTATTTT.

The table lists this clone with a few counts. The chain links TRBV29-1 to TRBJ1-1; D may be TRBD1 (5 bases). The CDR3 sequence is 10 residues long. Trimming took 4 bases from V and 11 from J, leaving 11 bases between them. Germline V gene lookup returns CDR1 SQVTM and CDR2 ANQGSEA. The DNA for the CDR3 is TGCAGCGTTGTTAGGGGATCGGCTTTCTTT. This translates into CSVVRGSAFF.

The chain employs TRBV5-1 and TRBJ1-1; TRBD1 matches at 7 bases. The CDR3 runs 12 residues. The trim removed 7 bases at V and 3 bases at J, leaving 3 bases unmatched. Germline-derived CDR1 and CDR2 are SGHRS and YFSETQ. The CDR3 reads CASGDSYTEAFF. As DNA, the CDR3 is TGCGCCAGCGGGGACAGTTACACTGAAGCTTTCTTT.

This clone appeared a single time. The chain recombines TRBV4-3 with TRBJ1-2; 10 positions agree with TRBD1. The CDR3 extends over 15 amino acids. Trimming cost V 0 bases and J 3 bases; bases outside gene matches: 1. Germline V lookup: CDR1 LGHNA, CDR2 YSLEER. The CDR3 sequence: CASSQDGTGDYGYTF. The CDR3, as DNA: TGCGCCAGCAGCCAAGATGGGACAGGGGACTATGGCTACACCTTC.

This CDR3 is CSAGGLAGEATYNEQFF. Here the CDR3 DNA reads TGCAGCGCCGGAGGGCTAGCGGGAGAGGCGACCTACAATGAGCAGTTCTTC. The chain carries TRBV29-1 and TRBJ2-1, with TRBD2 matching over 10 bases. CDR3 length: 17 residues. The V gene end was trimmed by 7 bases and the J gene end by 2 bases; junction bases not matched to a gene: 14. Per the germline V gene, CDR1 is SQVTM and CDR2 is ANQGSEA.